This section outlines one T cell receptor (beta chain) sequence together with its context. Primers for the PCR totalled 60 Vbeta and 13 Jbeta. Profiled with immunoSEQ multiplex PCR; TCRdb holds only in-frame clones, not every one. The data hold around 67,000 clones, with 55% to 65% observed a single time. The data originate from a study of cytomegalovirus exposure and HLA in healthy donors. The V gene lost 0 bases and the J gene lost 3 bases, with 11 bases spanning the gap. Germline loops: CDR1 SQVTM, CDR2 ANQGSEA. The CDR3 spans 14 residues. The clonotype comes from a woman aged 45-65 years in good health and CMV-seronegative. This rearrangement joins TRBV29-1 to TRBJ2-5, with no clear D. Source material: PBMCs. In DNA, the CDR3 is TGCAGCGTTGAAGATCCTATGTCGGAAGAGACCCAGTACTTC. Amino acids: CSVEDPMSEETQYF. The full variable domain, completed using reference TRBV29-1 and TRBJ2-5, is SAVISQKPSRDICQRGTSLTIQCQVDSQVTMMFWYRQQPGQSLTLIATANQGSEATYESGFVIDKFPISRPNLTFSTLTVSNMSPEDSSIYLCSVEDPMSEETQYFGPGTRLLVL.